This T cell receptor beta chain emerged from a study of T cell responses to AZD1222 COVID-19 vaccine. Assay: immunoSEQ multiplex PCR; the TCRdb copy retains only in-frame clones and omits some. The sample carries about 120,000 clones, roughly 90% recorded once. Study outcomes and limitations: A reported finding is that nearly half of spike-specific TCRs target unmutated variant regions. Repertoires were collected only later (after the peak T cell response had occurred). Donors were largely white British and mainly female; clonal diversity was possibly underestimated. Spike-specific TCR breadth rose after two AZD1222 doses, and depth rose as well.

Comments on this clone: No antigen is known for it.

Specimen: peripheral blood, collected 28 days after the second dose of the MenACWY control vaccine. The receptor's source is an adult who received the MenACWY meningococcal vaccine as a control.

CDR3 sequence: CASSLTGGGDEQYV. The CDR3 DNA is TGCGCCAGCAGCCTGACAGGGGGCGGGGACGAGCAGTACGTC. The rearrangement uses TRBV5-1 and TRBJ2-7; 10 nucleotides line up with TRBD1. In germline, CDR1 is SGHRS, CDR2 YFSETQ. The CDR3 is 14 amino acids. With 4 bases clipped from V and 5 bases from J, the junction kept 6 bases outside the gene matches.